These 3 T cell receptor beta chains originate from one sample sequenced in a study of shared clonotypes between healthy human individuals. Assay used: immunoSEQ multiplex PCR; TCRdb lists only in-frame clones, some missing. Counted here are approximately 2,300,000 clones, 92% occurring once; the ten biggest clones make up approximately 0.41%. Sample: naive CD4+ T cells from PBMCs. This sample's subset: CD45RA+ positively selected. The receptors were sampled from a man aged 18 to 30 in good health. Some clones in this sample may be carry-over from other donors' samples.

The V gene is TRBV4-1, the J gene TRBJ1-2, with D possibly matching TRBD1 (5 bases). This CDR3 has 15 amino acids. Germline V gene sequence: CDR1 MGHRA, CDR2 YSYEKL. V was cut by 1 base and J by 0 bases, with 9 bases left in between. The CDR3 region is CASSQGQFPNYGYTF. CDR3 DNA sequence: TGCGCCAGCAGCCAAGGACAGTTCCCTAACTATGGCTACACCTTC.

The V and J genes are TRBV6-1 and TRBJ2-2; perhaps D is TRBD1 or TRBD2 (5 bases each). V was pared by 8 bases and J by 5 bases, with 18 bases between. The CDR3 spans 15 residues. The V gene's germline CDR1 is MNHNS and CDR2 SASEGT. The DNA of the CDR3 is TGTGCCAGCCTGGGGGTAGTAGGGGCAACCGGGGAGCTGTTTTTT. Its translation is CASLGVVGATGELFF.

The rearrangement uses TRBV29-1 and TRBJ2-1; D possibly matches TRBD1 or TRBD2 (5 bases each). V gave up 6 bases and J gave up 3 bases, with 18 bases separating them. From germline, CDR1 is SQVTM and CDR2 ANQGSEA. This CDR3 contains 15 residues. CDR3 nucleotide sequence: TGCAGCGTCACTCCTTGGGACGGATACTACAATGAGCAGTTCTTC. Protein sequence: CSVTPWDGYYNEQFF.